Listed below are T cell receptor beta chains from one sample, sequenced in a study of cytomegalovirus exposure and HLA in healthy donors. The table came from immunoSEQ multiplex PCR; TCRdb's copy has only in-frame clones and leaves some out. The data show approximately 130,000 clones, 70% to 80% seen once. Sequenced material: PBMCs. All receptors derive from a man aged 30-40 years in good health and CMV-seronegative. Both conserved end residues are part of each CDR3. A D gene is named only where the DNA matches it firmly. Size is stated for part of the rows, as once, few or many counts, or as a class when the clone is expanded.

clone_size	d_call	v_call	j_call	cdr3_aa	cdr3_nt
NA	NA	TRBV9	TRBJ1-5	CASSVDGFLGQPQHF	TGTGCCAGCAGCGTAGACGGTTTCCTAGGTCAGCCCCAGCATTTT
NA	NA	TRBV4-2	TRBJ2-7	CASSQTLAATYEQYF	TGTGCCAGCAGCCAGACTTTGGCCGCGACCTACGAGCAGTACTTC
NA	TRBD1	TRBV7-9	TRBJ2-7	CASSPRDRGSYEQYF	TGTGCCAGCAGCCCACGGGACAGGGGGTCCTACGAGCAGTACTTC
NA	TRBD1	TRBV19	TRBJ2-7	CASSMSTGAYEQYF	TGTGCCAGTAGTATGTCGACAGGGGCCTACGAGCAGTACTTC
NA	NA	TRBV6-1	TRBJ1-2	CASSAGYGYTF	TGTGCCAGCAGTGCAGGGTATGGCTACACCTTC
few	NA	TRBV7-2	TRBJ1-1	CASSLENRENTEAFF	TGTGCCAGCAGCTTAGAAAACAGGGAGAACACTGAAGCTTTCTTT
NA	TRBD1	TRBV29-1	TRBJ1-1	CSARRDRDLSQAFF	TGCAGCGCCAGAAGAGACAGGGACCTTTCCCAAGCTTTCTTT
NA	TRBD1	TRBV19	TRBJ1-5	CASSSGTGGSLSNQPQHF	TGTGCCAGTAGTTCCGGGACAGGGGGCTCCCTTAGCAATCAGCCCCAGCATTTT
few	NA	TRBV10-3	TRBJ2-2	CAISDPRISPGANTGELFF	TGTGCCATCAGTGACCCTCGAATTTCGCCGGGGGCGAACACCGGGGAGCTGTTTTTT
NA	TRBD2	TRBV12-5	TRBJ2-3	CASGLAGGVDTQYF	TGTGCTAGTGGTCTAGCGGGAGGGGTAGATACGCAGTATTTT
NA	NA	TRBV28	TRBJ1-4	CASSSPGGAFEKLFF	TGTGCCAGCAGTTCCCCCGGGGGTGCGTTTGAAAAACTGTTTTTT
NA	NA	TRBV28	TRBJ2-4	CASSLGGDTSFGINIQYF	TGTGCCAGCAGTTTAGGTGGGGACACCTCCTTCGGAATAAACATTCAGTACTTC
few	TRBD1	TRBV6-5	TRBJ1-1	CASSYSKQGVGTEAFF	TGTGCCAGCAGTTACTCTAAGCAGGGGGTTGGAACTGAAGCTTTCTTT
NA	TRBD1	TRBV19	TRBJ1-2	CASSRDRGRGGYTF	TGTGCCAGTAGCCGGGACAGGGGGCGCGGAGGCTACACCTTC
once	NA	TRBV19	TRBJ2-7	CASSRDGGDEQYF	TGTGCCAGTAGTAGGGACGGGGGAGACGAGCAGTACTTC
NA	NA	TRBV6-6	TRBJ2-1	CASRGLVSYNEQFF	TGTGCCAGCAGGGGGCTGGTTTCTTACAATGAGCAGTTCTTC
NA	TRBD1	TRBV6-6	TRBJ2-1	CASSPTGTGFNEQFF	TGTGCCAGCAGTCCGACCGGGACAGGGTTTAATGAGCAGTTCTTC
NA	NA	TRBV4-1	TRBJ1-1	CASSQDYSLNTEAFF	TGCGCCAGCAGCCAAGATTACAGCTTGAACACTGAAGCTTTCTTT
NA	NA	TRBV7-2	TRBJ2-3	CASSLRGPDTQYF	TGTGCCAGCAGCTTAAGAGGGCCAGATACGCAGTATTTT
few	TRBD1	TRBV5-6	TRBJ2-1	CASSPFADRGDNEQFF	TGTGCCAGCAGCCCCTTCGCGGACAGGGGCGACAATGAGCAGTTCTTC
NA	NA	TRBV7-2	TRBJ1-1	CASSLYPDTEAFF	TGTGCCAGCAGCTTATATCCCGACACTGAAGCTTTCTTT
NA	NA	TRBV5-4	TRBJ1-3	CASSLAPSSGNTIYF	TGTGCCAGCAGCTTGGCTCCGAGCTCTGGAAACACCATATATTTT